This T cell receptor (beta chain) was profiled in a study of radiotherapy plus CTLA-4 blockade in lung cancer (dated 2018 in TCRdb). Study-wide context: Among enrolled patients, roughly 18% had an objective response and 31% reached disease control.

Broad study findings and their caveats: After treatment with radiotherapy and ipilimumab, TCR clones that originated in tumors expanded in peripheral blood. The strongest predictors of response were reported to be early dynamic shifts in blood T cell clones along with a rise in serum interferon-beta following radiation.

The method behind the library was the immunoSEQ multiplex PCR assay. TCRdb took this table from immuneACCESS and kept in-frame rearrangements with V and J called. Such tables lack part of the clones; where checked against another copy, unresolved V genes explain under half of the gap, and the rest is unexplained. In all, the sample holds 100,000 or so clones, and roughly 80% of those were seen once. The top ten clones comprise more than 20% of the sample. CDR1 and CDR2 were assigned from the germline V gene as LGHNA and YNFKEQ. Including cysteine and phenylalanine, the CDR3 has 13 amino acids. Only the CDR3 region is kept as DNA, spanning 39 bases read in frame from base 1. A distance of 12 bases separates the germline ends of V and J, which lose 4 bases and 8 bases respectively. In this study, focal radiation therapy paired with CTLA-4 blockade (ipilimumab) was tested in patients who had chemo-refractory metastatic non-small-cell lung cancer.

As concerns this clone: Its cognate antigen has yet to be identified. Base-call qualities are not available, and no considerably larger clone is one nucleotide away.

The material was peripheral blood, obtained from a patient treated with radiotherapy plus ipilimumab. This receptor was obtained from a human donor with non-small cell lung cancer that progressed on radiotherapy plus ipilimumab. The rearranged segments are TRBV4-2 and TRBJ2-1; possibly the D gene is TRBD2, per 5 matching bases. For the CDR3, the sequence is CASSPREEDEQFF. The nucleotide sequence reads as follows: TGTGCCAGCAGCCCACGAGAGGAGGATGAGCAGTTCTTC.